The 15 T cell receptor beta chains below all came from one sample that was sequenced in a study of blood T cell repertoires in COVID-19. Sequencing was performed with immunoSEQ multiplex PCR; in TCRdb, only in-frame clones are kept and a portion is missing. The table lists about 160,000 clones, around four fifths of them singletons, with about 10% in the top ten. Sequenced: peripheral blood. The source is an elderly woman with active or convalescent COVID-19.

The chain uses TRBV7-3 and TRBJ1-4; D is perhaps TRBD1 (5 bases). There are 17 residues in the CDR3. Germline CDR1 and CDR2: SGHTA and FQGTGA. V was shortened by 1 base and J by 3 bases, with 15 bases between the two germline ends. The CDR3 region has the DNA TGTGCCAGCAGCTTAAGTTCTCTCCAGGGCGCTAATGAAAAACTGTTTTTT. Its translation: CASSLSSLQGANEKLFF.

J is TRBJ1-2 and V is TRBV6-6; D possibly corresponds to TRBD1 (6 bases). The V gene's germline CDR1 is MNHNY and CDR2 SVGAGI (reference sequence). Trimming left V 5 bases short and J 6 bases short, with 19 bases between. CDR3 length equals 15 residues. CDR3 in DNA: TGTGCCAGCAGTCCGGGCCTACAGGGAGAGAATGGCTACACCTTC. This translates into CASSPGLQGENGYTF.

The rearrangement uses TRBV12-3 or TRBV12-4 and TRBJ2-3, with D possibly matching TRBD2 (5 bases). The CDR3 runs to 13 residues. V was cut by 5 bases and J by 8 bases, with 14 bases left in between. DNA for the CDR3: TGTGCCAGCAGTGGAGTCCCGGCGGGTACGCAGTATTTT. Amino acid sequence: CASSGVPAGTQYF.

The chain carries TRBV10-3 and TRBJ1-2; no clear D. The CDR3 has 11 amino acids. V lost 10 bases, J lost 4 bases, and 10 bases lay in between. Germline-derived CDR1 and CDR2 are ENHRY and SYGVKD. CDR3 in DNA: TGTGCCACCTTGGCTGCCTATGGCTACACCTTC. Its translation: CATLAAYGYTF.

This clone has more than one count but fewer than ten. J is TRBJ1-5 and V is TRBV2, with D unresolved. The CDR3 spans 11 residues. Trimming pared 8 bases from V and 2 bases from J, leaving 4 bases between. Germline values: CDR1 SNHLY, CDR2 FYNNEI. The DNA for the CDR3 is TGTGCCAGCGGAGGCAATCAGCCCCAGCATTTT. Protein product: CASGGNQPQHF.

V gene TRBV5-8 combines with J gene TRBJ2-3; TRBD2 might be the D (6 bases). The germline gives CDR1 SGHTS, CDR2 YDEGEE. The V and J ends lost 1 base and 2 bases respectively, with 11 bases between them. The CDR3 is made up of 15 amino acids. The CDR3 DNA sequence: TGTGCCAGCAGCTTGACTAGCCATAACACAGATACGCAGTATTTT. Encoded protein: CASSLTSHNTDTQYF. The full variable domain, with the rest looked up from reference TRBV5-8 and TRBJ2-3, is EAGVTQSPTHLIKTRGQQATLRCSPISGHTSVYWYQQALGLGLQFLLWYDEGEERNRGNFPPRFSGRQFPNYSSELNVNALELEDSALYLCASSLTSHNTDTQYFGPGTRLTVL.

J is TRBJ1-2 and V is TRBV27; TRBD1 might be the D (5 bases). With 5 bases removed from V and 2 bases from J, the gap between germline ends came to 15 bases. In germline, CDR1 is MNHEY, CDR2 SMNVEV (reference sequence). The CDR3 length is 15 residues. The CDR3: CASSARTGGNYGYTF. The CDR3 nucleotides read TGTGCCAGCAGTGCCCGGACCGGGGGGAACTATGGCTACACCTTC.

The chain uses TRBV29-1 and TRBJ2-3, with D possibly being TRBD2 (5 bases). V lost 6 bases to trimming and J lost 4 bases, with 20 bases between them. The germline gives CDR1 SQVTM, CDR2 ANQGSEA. The CDR3 extends over 15 amino acids. This chain's CDR3 is CSVPGSGRRADTQYF. CDR3 DNA sequence: TGCAGCGTCCCAGGCAGCGGAAGGCGGGCAGATACGCAGTATTTT.

The chain carries TRBV10-1 and TRBJ2-1; tentative D call: TRBD2 (5 bases). Germline loops: CDR1 WNHNN, CDR2 SYGVQD (reference sequence). The CDR3 contains 15 residues. Trimming took off 2 bases at V and 2 bases at J, with 10 bases between the two ends. CDR3: CASSEGREPYNEQFF. DNA of the CDR3: TGCGCCAGCAGTGAGGGGAGAGAGCCCTACAATGAGCAGTTCTTC.

This clone was found once. The chain links TRBV10-2 to TRBJ1-3; D call uncertain. CDR3 size: 12 residues. Germline V gene lookup returns CDR1 WSHSY and CDR2 SAAADI. Trimming took off 6 bases at V and 9 bases at J, with 12 bases between the two ends. The CDR3 DNA is TGCGCCAGCAGGGGGAAGGGAGGCACCATATATTTT. This sequence encodes CASRGKGGTIYF.

The chain recombines TRBV27 with TRBJ2-1, with 10 bases identical to TRBD2. Per germline, CDR1 MNHEY and CDR2 SMNVEV (reference sequence). V lost 6 bases, J lost 8 bases, and 7 bases stayed unmatched. The CDR3 runs 14 residues. Here the CDR3 reads CASSPGTSVDEQFF. In DNA form, the CDR3 reads TGTGCCAGCAGCCCCGGGACTAGCGTCGATGAGCAGTTCTTC.

This chain uses TRBV9 with TRBJ1-3, with TRBD1 matching 7 bases. V shed 4 bases, J shed 0 bases, and the junction held 7 bases outside the gene matches. The length of the CDR3 is 16 residues. Germline V CDR1 and CDR2: SGDLS, YYNGEE. CDR3 DNA: TGTGCCAGCAGCCTAGAACAGGGGAGCTCTGGAAACACCATATATTTT. Protein: CASSLEQGSSGNTIYF.

The rearrangement uses TRBV19 and TRBJ1-1; 7 nucleotides line up with TRBD1. This CDR3 comprises 14 residues. V lost 7 bases, J lost 1 base, and 6 bases stayed unmatched. The germline V gene has CDR1 LNHDA and CDR2 SQIVND (reference sequence). The CDR3 sequence: CASNSDRRNTEAFF. The CDR3 nucleotides read TGTGCCAGTAACTCGGACAGGAGGAACACTGAAGCTTTCTTT.

The chain employs TRBV25-1 and TRBJ2-7; 12 bases line up with TRBD2. Germline values: CDR1 MGHDK, CDR2 SYGVNS. V lost 3 bases, J lost 4 bases, and 4 bases stayed unmatched. The CDR3 spans 15 residues. The chain's CDR3 is CASSDSTSGGYEQYF. CDR3 DNA: TGTGCCAGCAGTGACTCGACTAGCGGGGGATACGAGCAGTACTTC.

This clone has just one count. As DNA, the CDR3 is TGTGCCAGCAGCCAAGCCCCTGGGCTGGGACTGACGGATACGCAGTATTTT. Translation: CASSQAPGLGLTDTQYF. The J gene is TRBJ2-3, the V gene TRBV11-2; perhaps TRBD2 as D (6 bases). V was shortened by 5 bases and J by 6 bases, with 24 bases between the two germline ends. The CDR3 sequence is 17 residues long. Germline V gene data show CDR1 as SGHAT and CDR2 as FQNNGV.